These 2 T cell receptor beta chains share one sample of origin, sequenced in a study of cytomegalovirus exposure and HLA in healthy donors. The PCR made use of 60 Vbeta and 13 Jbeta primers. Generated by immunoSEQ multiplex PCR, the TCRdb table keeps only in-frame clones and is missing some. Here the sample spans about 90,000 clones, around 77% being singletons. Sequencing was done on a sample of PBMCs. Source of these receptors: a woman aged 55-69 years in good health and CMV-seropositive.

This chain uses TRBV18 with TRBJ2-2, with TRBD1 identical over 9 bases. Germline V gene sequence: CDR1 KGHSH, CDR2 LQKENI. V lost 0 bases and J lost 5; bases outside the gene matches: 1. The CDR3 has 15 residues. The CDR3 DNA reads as TGTGCCAGCTCACCACCGGGACAGGGTACCGGGGAGCTGTTTTTT. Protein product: CASSPPGQGTGELFF.

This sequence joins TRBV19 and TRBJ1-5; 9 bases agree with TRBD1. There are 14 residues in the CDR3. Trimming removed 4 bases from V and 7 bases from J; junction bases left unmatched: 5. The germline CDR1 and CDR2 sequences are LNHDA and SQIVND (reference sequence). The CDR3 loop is CASSTQGAGQPQHF. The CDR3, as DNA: TGTGCCAGTAGTACACAGGGGGCTGGGCAGCCCCAGCATTTT.